The next 30 T cell receptor beta chains were all read from a single sample in a study of cytomegalovirus exposure and HLA in healthy donors. The PCR used 60 Vbeta and 13 Jbeta primers. The protocol was immunoSEQ multiplex PCR, while the TCRdb copy is restricted to in-frame clones and leaves out a portion. The sample contains roughly 120,000 clones, 67% of which appear only once. The sequencing sample was made of PBMCs. Source of these receptors: a man between 18 and 29 years old in good health and CMV-seropositive.

This clone was counted a few times. In DNA, the CDR3 is TGTGCCAGTACCCCAAGCTCCCTAGAGAACACTGAAGCTTTCTTT. Protein product: CASTPSSLENTEAFF. This chain uses TRBV19 with TRBJ1-1; D remains ambiguous. The CDR3 consists of 15 residues. V was cut by 7 bases and J by 1 base, with 16 bases left in between. Germline lookup yields CDR1 LNHDA and CDR2 SQIVND (reference sequence). Drawing the rest from reference TRBV19 and TRBJ1-1, the complete variable domain is DGGITQSPKYLFRKEGQNVTLSCEQNLNHDAMYWYRQDPGQGLRLIYYSQIVNDFQKGDIAEGYSVSREKKESFPLTVTSAQKNPTAFYLCASTPSSLENTEAFFGQGTRLTVV.

V usage is TRBV14 and J usage is TRBJ1-6; D not certain. This CDR3 is 15 amino acids long. V dropped 6 bases and J dropped 9 bases, with 18 bases sitting between them. Germline CDR1 reads SGHDN; CDR2 reads FVKESK. CDR3 DNA sequence: TGTGCCAGCAGTCCCGAGGGATTTACTACTTCACCCCTCCACTTT. Amino acids: CASSPEGFTTSPLHF.

The chain recombines TRBV5-1 with TRBJ1-1; 8 positions match TRBD1. Looked up from germline, CDR1 is SGHRS and CDR2 is YFSETQ. Unmatched junction bases numbered 16, after V lost 8 bases and J lost 4 bases. There are 16 residues in the CDR3. DNA of the CDR3: TGCGCCAGTGGGACAGGCTCCCCCTATCAGACCACTGAAGCTTTCTTT. It yields the protein CASGTGSPYQTTEAFF.

The chain is built from TRBV5-1 and TRBJ2-3; D is undetermined. The CDR3 totals 16 residues. Trimming left V 4 bases short and J 4 bases short, with 19 bases between. The germline V gene has CDR1 SGHRS and CDR2 YFSETQ. The CDR3 DNA is TGCGCCAGCAGCCCCCGGTACTCGTCGTTTGCAGATACGCAGTATTTT. It translates to CASSPRYSSFADTQYF.

This chain joins TRBV6-5 and TRBJ1-2; 9 bases agree with TRBD1. From germline, CDR1 is MNHEY and CDR2 SVGAGI. After removal of 6 bases from V and 4 bases from J, the junction contained 6 bases not matched to a gene. There are 14 residues in the CDR3. CDR3 sequence (DNA): TGTGCCAGCAGGCGGACAGGGGACACCTATGGCTACACCTTC. Residues: CASRRTGDTYGYTF.

The chain is built from TRBV11-3 and TRBJ2-7; D not certain. The germline V and J ends were trimmed by 6 bases and 5 bases, with 8 bases remaining between them. This CDR3 is built from 11 residues. CDR1 and CDR2 from the germline V gene are SGHNT and YENEEA. The CDR3 loop is CASRQSNEQYF. The CDR3 DNA reads TGTGCCAGCAGGCAGTCGAACGAGCAGTACTTC.

The gene calls are TRBV5-6 and TRBJ1-3; D gene unclear. The CDR3 contains 16 residues. Trimming cost V 0 bases and J 4 bases, with 14 bases left between them. CDR1 is SGHDT and CDR2 is YYEEEE in the germline V gene. This chain's CDR3 is CASSLGQTGSGNTIYF. The CDR3 DNA follows: TGTGCCAGCAGCTTGGGACAAACCGGTTCGGGAAACACCATATATTTT.

This rearrangement joins TRBV5-5 to TRBJ2-7, with 7 positions matching TRBD2. This CDR3 comprises 14 residues. Trimming cost V 3 bases and J 3 bases; bases outside gene matches: 6. The V gene's germline CDR1 is SGHKS and CDR2 YYEKEE (reference sequence). The CDR3 spells CASSSSGAVYEQYF. DNA of the CDR3: TGTGCCAGCAGCTCTAGCGGCGCTGTCTACGAGCAGTACTTC.

The chain has TRBV15 and TRBJ2-7, with D uncertain. This CDR3 is built from 14 residues. Per the germline V gene, CDR1 is LNHNV and CDR2 is YYDKDF (reference sequence). The germline V and J ends were trimmed by 0 bases and 3 bases, with 9 bases remaining between them. For the CDR3, the DNA is TGTGCCACCAGCAGAGATCCAGGCCTCTACGAGCAGTACTTC. As protein: CATSRDPGLYEQYF.

CDR3 in DNA: TGTGCCAGCAGCCAAAGCCAGGCAAATGAAAAACTGTTTTTT. Its translation is CASSQSQANEKLFF. J is TRBJ1-4 and V is TRBV4-2; D is unclear. This CDR3 contains 14 residues. The germline V gene encodes CDR1 LGHNA and CDR2 YNFKEQ. V lost 2 bases to trimming and J lost 5 bases, with 9 bases between them.

The genes are TRBV27 and TRBJ1-1; D is unresolved. The CDR3 spans 15 residues. Between the trimmed V and J ends, which lost 3 bases and 1 base, there was a span of 12 bases. Per germline, CDR1 MNHEY and CDR2 SMNVEV (reference sequence). The chain's CDR3 is CASSLAGKQNTEAFF. The CDR3 DNA sequence: TGTGCCAGCAGTTTGGCGGGGAAACAGAACACTGAAGCTTTCTTT.

The V call is TRBV14, the J call TRBJ1-1; 7 bases align to TRBD1. The CDR3 loop spans 14 amino acids. Germline CDR1 SGHDN, CDR2 FVKESK. The junction had 8 bases not matched to a gene; V was cut back by 2 bases and J by 8 bases. The CDR3 loop is CASSQRQGSREAFF. As DNA, the CDR3 is TGTGCCAGCAGCCAACGACAGGGAAGCAGAGAAGCTTTCTTT.

The chain is built from TRBV6-6 and TRBJ1-1; D uncertain. Per the germline V gene, CDR1 is MNHNY and CDR2 is SVGAGI (reference sequence). Deletions cut 6 bases from V and 1 base from J, with 12 bases between. The CDR3 is made up of 14 amino acids. The CDR3 loop reads CASRPRGWNTEAFF. For the CDR3, the DNA is TGTGCCAGCAGGCCTCGGGGTTGGAACACTGAAGCTTTCTTT.

This rearrangement joins TRBV4-2 to TRBJ2-7; no reliable D call. The CDR3 extends over 14 amino acids. The V end was cut by 4 bases, the J end by 2 bases, with 12 bases between. CDR1 and CDR2 (germline): LGHNA, YNFKEQ. The CDR3 region has the DNA TGTGCCAGCAGCCTACCGGGTCATACCTACGAGCAGTACTTC. Translating it yields CASSLPGHTYEQYF.

This clone ranks as medium-sized. The rearrangement joins TRBV11-2 to TRBJ1-4; 8 nucleotides line up with TRBD1. Germline CDR1 reads SGHAT; CDR2 reads FQNNGV. The V segment lost 11 bases and the J segment 8 bases; nucleotides outside the gene matches: 7. The CDR3 spans 12 residues. The CDR3 here is CACETGEEKLFF. CDR3 bases: TGTGCCTGTGAGACAGGGGAAGAAAAACTGTTTTTT.

To note about this clone: A junction boundary mismatches the germline segment, possibly from a read error. The chain carries TRBV6-6 and TRBJ2-2; perhaps TRBD1 as D (6 bases). Germline V CDR1 and CDR2: MNHNY, SVGAGI (reference sequence). The CDR3 consists of 14 residues. The CDR3: CASSPGAKAGGLFF. CDR3 nucleotide sequence: TGTGCCAGCAGCCCAGGGGCCAAGGCTGGGGGGCTGTTTTTT.

The V call is TRBV5-6, the J call TRBJ2-1, with 8 bases identical to TRBD2. Per the germline V gene, CDR1 is SGHDT and CDR2 is YYEEEE. V trimming: 5 bases; J trimming: 1 base; junction bases outside the gene matches: 11. The CDR3 is made up of 17 amino acids. The CDR3: CASRDLGRGASYNEQFF. The CDR3 DNA reads as TGTGCCAGCAGGGATCTCGGGCGGGGGGCGTCCTACAATGAGCAGTTCTTC.

The chain uses TRBV6-1 and TRBJ1-6; 8 bases fit TRBD1. CDR1 and CDR2 (germline): MNHNS, SASEGT. V trimming: 2 bases; J trimming: 7 bases; junction bases outside the gene matches: 7. The CDR3 runs to 16 residues. The CDR3 sequence: CASSETGQALNSPLHF. The CDR3 DNA sequence: TGTGCCAGCAGTGAAACGGGACAGGCTTTAAATTCACCCCTCCACTTT.

The chain uses TRBV10-1 and TRBJ2-3; no clear D. The CDR3 has 12 residues. Germline V gene lookup returns CDR1 WNHNN and CDR2 SYGVQD (reference sequence). V was clipped by 4 bases and J by 0 bases, with 2 bases between them. For the CDR3, the DNA is TGCGCCAGCAGTGCGAGCACAGATACGCAGTATTTT. It specifies CASSASTDTQYF.

V usage is TRBV15 and J usage is TRBJ2-2; TRBD2 aligns across 11 bases. The length of the CDR3 is 17 residues. V dropped 3 bases and J dropped 6; count of bases not matched to a gene: 9. Germline V gives CDR1 LNHNV, CDR2 YYDKDF (reference sequence). CDR3 sequence reads: CATSSPYSGGVAGELFF. Here the CDR3 DNA reads TGTGCCACCAGCAGCCCGTATAGCGGGGGGGTAGCCGGGGAGCTGTTTTTT.

The rearrangement joins TRBV4-1 to TRBJ2-2; 8 positions match TRBD2. V shed 6 bases and J 0 bases; nucleotides not matched to a gene: 6. Germline V gene data show CDR1 as MGHRA and CDR2 as YSYEKL. The CDR3 contains 16 residues. The CDR3 nucleotides read TGCGCCAGCAGGGCCAGCGGGGGTTCGAACACCGGGGAGCTGTTTTTT. Its protein is CASRASGGSNTGELFF.

Here the CDR3 reads CASSPRRGQETQYF. The DNA for the CDR3 is TGTGCCAGCTCACCACGACGGGGGCAAGAGACCCAGTACTTC. V and J are TRBV18 and TRBJ2-5; D is possibly TRBD2 (6 bases). Germline CDR1 KGHSH, CDR2 LQKENI. Between the trimmed V and J ends, which lost 1 base and 2 bases, there was a span of 8 bases. This CDR3 is 14 amino acids long. The variable domain in full, completed from reference TRBV18 and TRBJ2-5, reads NAGVMQNPRHLVRRRGQEARLRCSPMKGHSHVYWYRQLPEEGLKFMVYLQKENIIDESGMPKERFSAEFPKEGPSILRIQQVVRGDSAAYFCASSPRRGQETQYFGPGTRLLVL.

The J gene is TRBJ1-3, the V gene TRBV28; 7 nucleotides line up with TRBD1. Germline CDR1 is MDHEN and CDR2 is SYDVKM. This CDR3 is built from 15 residues. V lost 6 bases, J lost 1 base, and 6 bases stayed unmatched. The CDR3 reads CASSPGTASGNTIYF. CDR3 bases: TGTGCCAGCAGCCCAGGGACAGCGTCTGGAAACACCATATATTTT.

The genes are TRBV2 and TRBJ1-1, with no clear D. Germline V lookup: CDR1 SNHLY, CDR2 FYNNEI. CDR3 size: 14 residues. V shed 11 bases and J shed 0 bases, with 16 bases lying between them. In nucleotides, the CDR3 is TGTGCCGGCTATAGGCGGGGTTTGAACACTGAAGCTTTCTTT. Amino acid sequence: CAGYRRGLNTEAFF.

The table lists this clone with a few counts. This chain uses TRBV7-9 with TRBJ1-5, with unresolved D. The CDR3 has 12 residues. Trimming removed 11 bases at V and 4 bases at J, with 12 bases between. Germline CDR1 and CDR2: SEHNR and FQNEAQ (reference sequence). CDR3 loop: CAGAAANQPQHF. CDR3 bases: TGTGCCGGAGCGGCAGCTAATCAGCCCCAGCATTTT.

The rearrangement joins TRBV6-5 to TRBJ2-1; D is possibly TRBD2 (5 bases). The V gene lost 2 bases and the J gene lost 6 bases, with 17 bases spanning the gap. The CDR3 totals 16 residues. CDR1 and CDR2 from the germline V gene are MNHEY and SVGAGI. CDR3 nucleotides: TGTGCCAGCAGTTACGGAGGCACCCTCGCATTCAATGAGCAGTTCTTC. It codes for CASSYGGTLAFNEQFF.

This sequence joins TRBV5-1 and TRBJ1-1; no clear D. Germline loops: CDR1 SGHRS, CDR2 YFSETQ. There are 14 residues in the CDR3. V was trimmed by 1 base and J by 0 bases, leaving 7 bases between them. CDR3 in DNA: TGCGCCAGCAGCTTGCGTCCGGTGAACACTGAAGCTTTCTTT. This gives the protein CASSLRPVNTEAFF.

This clone has just a few counts. The chain recombines TRBV6-5 with TRBJ1-1; 10 nucleotides align to TRBD1. CDR1 MNHEY and CDR2 SVGAGI come from the germline V gene. The CDR3 has 14 amino acids. V shed 5 bases and J 5 bases; nucleotides not matched to a gene: 5. The DNA of the CDR3 is TGTGCCAGCAGTGACAGGGGGCAAGGGACTGAAGCTTTCTTT. This gives the protein CASSDRGQGTEAFF.

The CDR3 here is CASSRTSGGPNTGELFF. The CDR3 nucleotides read TGTGCCAGCAGTCGGACTAGCGGGGGGCCGAACACCGGGGAGCTGTTTTTT. This chain uses TRBV27 with TRBJ2-2, with 14 bases fitting TRBD2. Germline CDR1 reads MNHEY; CDR2 reads SMNVEV (reference sequence). The CDR3 runs to 17 residues. With V trimmed by 5 bases and J by 0 bases, 2 bases remained unmatched.

V gene TRBV4-1 combines with J gene TRBJ2-3, with 11 bases matching TRBD2. Trimming removed 4 bases from V and 2 bases from J; junction bases left unmatched: 11. The V gene's germline CDR1 is MGHRA and CDR2 YSYEKL. There are 18 residues in the CDR3. The CDR3 is CASSRLLGGLADTDTQYF. Here the CDR3 DNA reads TGCGCCAGCAGCCGTCTACTTGGGGGACTAGCGGACACAGATACGCAGTATTTT.